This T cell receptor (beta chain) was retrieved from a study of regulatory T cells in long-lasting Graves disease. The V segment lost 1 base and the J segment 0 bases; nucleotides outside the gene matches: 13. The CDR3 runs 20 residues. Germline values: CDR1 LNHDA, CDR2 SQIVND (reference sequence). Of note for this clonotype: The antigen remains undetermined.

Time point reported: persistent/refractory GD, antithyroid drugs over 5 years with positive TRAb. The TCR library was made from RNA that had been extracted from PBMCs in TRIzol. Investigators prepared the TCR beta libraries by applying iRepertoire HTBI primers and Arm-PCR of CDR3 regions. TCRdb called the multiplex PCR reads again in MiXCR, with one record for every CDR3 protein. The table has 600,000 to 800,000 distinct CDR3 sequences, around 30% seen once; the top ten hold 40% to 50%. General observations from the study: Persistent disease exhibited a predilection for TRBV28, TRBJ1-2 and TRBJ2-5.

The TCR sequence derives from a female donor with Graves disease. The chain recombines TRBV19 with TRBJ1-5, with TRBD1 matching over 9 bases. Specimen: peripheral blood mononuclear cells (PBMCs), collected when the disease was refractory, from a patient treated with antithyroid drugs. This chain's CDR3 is CASSIALGQGLSYSNQPQHF. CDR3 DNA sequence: TGTGCCAGTAGTATAGCTCTGGGACAGGGACTCTCCTATAGCAATCAGCCCCAGCATTTT.